The 3 T cell receptor beta chains presented below share a single source sample, sequenced in a study of T cells in Graves' hyperthyroidism and ophthalmopathy. TCR beta CDR3 regions were amplified from RNA. First-round RT-PCR with HTBI primers amplified the TCR CDR3 region. TCRdb passed the multiplex PCR reads through MiXCR, listing each CDR3 protein once. The sample shows about 840,000 distinct CDR3 sequences, roughly 40% of them seen only once. The source material was blood. The receptors come from a man aged 18 to 29 with Graves' hyperthyroidism.

There are many counts of this clonotype. The junction departs from the called germline gene at one end, perhaps through a read error. The V and J genes are TRBV12-3 or TRBV12-4 and TRBJ1-5; 8 bases match TRBD1. This CDR3 is 14 amino acids long. In DNA, the CDR3 is TGCGCCAGCAGAGACAGGGGTAGCAATCAGCCCCAGCATTTT. Translation: CASRDRGSNQPQHF.

This clonotype was observed a few times. The chain combines TRBV5-6 with TRBJ1-4; maybe TRBD1 (5 bases). Trimming took 0 bases from V and 12 from J, leaving 12 bases between them. This CDR3 contains 13 residues. In germline, CDR1 is SGHDT, CDR2 YYEEEE. The CDR3 reads CASSLELGQELFF. CDR3 nucleotides: TGTGCCAGCAGCTTGGAATTAGGACAAGAACTGTTTTTT.

This chain uses TRBV2 with TRBJ2-5; 11 bases agree with TRBD1. CDR3 size: 17 residues. Germline assignment: CDR1 SNHLY and CDR2 FYNNEI. V dropped 6 bases and J dropped 9; count of bases not matched to a gene: 18. In DNA, the CDR3 is TGTGCCAGCAGAATCCCAGCGGGACAGGGGGTCGAAGACCCCCAGTACTTC. It yields the protein CASRIPAGQGVEDPQYF.